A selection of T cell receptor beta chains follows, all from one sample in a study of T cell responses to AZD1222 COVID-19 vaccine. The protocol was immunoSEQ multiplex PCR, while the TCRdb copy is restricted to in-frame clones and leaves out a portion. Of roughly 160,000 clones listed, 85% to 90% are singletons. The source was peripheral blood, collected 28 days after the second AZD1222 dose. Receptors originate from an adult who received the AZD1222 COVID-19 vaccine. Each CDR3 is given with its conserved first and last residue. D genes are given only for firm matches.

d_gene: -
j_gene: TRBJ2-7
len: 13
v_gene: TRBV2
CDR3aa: CASSEVVGGEQYF

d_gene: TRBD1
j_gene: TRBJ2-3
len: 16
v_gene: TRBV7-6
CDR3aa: CASSPGQGSSTDTQYF

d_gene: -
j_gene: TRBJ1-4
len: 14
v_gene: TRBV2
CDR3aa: CASSEVGYNEKLFF

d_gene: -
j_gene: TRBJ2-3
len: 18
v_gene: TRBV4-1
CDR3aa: CASSQFPGTPGTQDTQYF

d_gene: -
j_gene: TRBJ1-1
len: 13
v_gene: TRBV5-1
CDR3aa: CASRARLDTEAFF

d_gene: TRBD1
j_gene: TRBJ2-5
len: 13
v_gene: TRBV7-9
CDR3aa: CASTPTGGETQYF

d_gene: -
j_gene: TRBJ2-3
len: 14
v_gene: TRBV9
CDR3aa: CASSPSTGTDTQYF

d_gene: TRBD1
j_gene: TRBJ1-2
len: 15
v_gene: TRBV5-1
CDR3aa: CASSGDRGLNYGYTF

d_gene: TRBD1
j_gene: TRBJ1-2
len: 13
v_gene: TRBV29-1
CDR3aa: CSVTTGGDYGYTF

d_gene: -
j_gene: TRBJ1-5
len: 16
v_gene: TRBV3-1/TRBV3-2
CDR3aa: CASSQGQPNLNQPQHF

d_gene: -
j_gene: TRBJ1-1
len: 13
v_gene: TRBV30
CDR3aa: CAWSWGGGTEAFF

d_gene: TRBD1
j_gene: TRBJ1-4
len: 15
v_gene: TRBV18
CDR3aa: CASSENRGLDEKLFF

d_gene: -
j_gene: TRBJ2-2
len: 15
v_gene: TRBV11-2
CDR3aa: CASSRTSGVTGELFF

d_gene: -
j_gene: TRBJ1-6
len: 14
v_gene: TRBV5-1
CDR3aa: CASSLAGGESPLHF

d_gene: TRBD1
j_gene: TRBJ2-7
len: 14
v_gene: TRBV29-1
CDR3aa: CSVDRGQGGYEQYF

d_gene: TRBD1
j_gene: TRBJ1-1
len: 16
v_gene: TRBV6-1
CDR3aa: CASSELAGQGRTEAFF

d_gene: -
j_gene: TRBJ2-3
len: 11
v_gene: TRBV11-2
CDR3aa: CASSLGDTQYF

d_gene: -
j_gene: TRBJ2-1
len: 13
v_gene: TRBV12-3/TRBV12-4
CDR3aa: CASTPGTTNEQFF